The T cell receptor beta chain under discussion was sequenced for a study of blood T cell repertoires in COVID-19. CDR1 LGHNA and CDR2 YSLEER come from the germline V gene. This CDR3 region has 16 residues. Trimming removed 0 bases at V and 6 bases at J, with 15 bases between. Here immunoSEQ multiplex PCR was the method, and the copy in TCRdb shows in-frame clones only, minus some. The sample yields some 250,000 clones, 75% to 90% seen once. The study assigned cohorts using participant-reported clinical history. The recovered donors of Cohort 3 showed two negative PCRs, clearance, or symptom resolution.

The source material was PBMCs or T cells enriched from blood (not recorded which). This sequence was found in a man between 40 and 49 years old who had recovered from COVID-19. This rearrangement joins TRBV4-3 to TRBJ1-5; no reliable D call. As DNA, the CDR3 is TGCGCCAGCAGCCAAGATCTACAACGGGAGGGTCAGCCCCAGCATTTT. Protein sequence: CASSQDLQREGQPQHF.